The 15 T cell receptor beta chains reported below all come from one sample, sequenced in a study of neurological immune-mediated disorders. TCRdb reprocessed the 5' RACE reads with MiXCR, giving one entry per CDR3 protein. The sample comprises tens of thousands of distinct CDR3 sequences, roughly an eighth of which are singletons, and around a tenth rests with the top ten. Material: PBMCs. The receptor source for this set is a woman aged 55-70 years with HTLV-1-associated myelopathy (HAM/TSP).

The chain employs TRBV6-5 and TRBJ2-3; a weak D match, TRBD2 (6 bases). Germline CDR1 MNHEY, CDR2 SVGAGI. This CDR3 contains 17 residues. V was pared by 1 base and J by 9 bases, with 23 bases between. CDR3 residues: CASSYFALGLAAYTQYF. The CDR3 nucleotides are TGTGCCAGCAGTTACTTCGCCCTCGGGTTAGCGGCCTACACGCAGTATTTT.

This clonotype has a count of ten or more. The chain carries TRBV15 and TRBJ2-3; 8 bases are shared with TRBD1. Germline V gives CDR1 LNHNV, CDR2 YYDKDF (reference sequence). V lost 0 bases to trimming and J lost 0 bases; unmatched junction nucleotides: 11. The CDR3 sequence is 19 residues long. The chain's CDR3 is CATSRDRDRSSPSTDTQYF. In nucleotides, the CDR3 is TGTGCCACCAGCAGAGACCGGGACAGGAGTTCCCCTAGCACAGATACGCAGTATTTT.

Ten or more counts support this clonotype. The chain uses TRBV5-1 and TRBJ2-3, with D uncertain. CDR3 length: 14 residues. Trimming removed 5 bases from V and 0 bases from J, with 10 bases in between. Germline V gene data show CDR1 as SGHRS and CDR2 as YFSETQ. CDR3 protein: CASSLTLSTDTQYF. The CDR3 region has the DNA TGCGCCAGCAGTTTGACCCTGAGCACAGATACGCAGTATTTT. The whole variable domain, remainder taken from reference TRBV5-1 and TRBJ2-3, is KAGVTQTPRYLIKTRGQQVTLSCSPISGHRSVSWYQQTPGQGLQFLFEYFSETQRNKGNFPGRFSGRQFSNSRSEMNVSTLELGDSALYLCASSLTLSTDTQYFGPGTRLTVL.

This clonotype came up a few times. This rearrangement joins TRBV18 to TRBJ1-1; D is perhaps TRBD1 (5 bases). The CDR3 length is 13 residues. Germline CDR1 is KGHSH and CDR2 is LQKENI. Trimming removed 3 bases at V and 2 bases at J, with 7 bases between. CDR3 residues: CASSPGTNTEAFF. The CDR3, as DNA: TGTGCCAGCTCACCCGGGACTAACACTGAAGCTTTCTTT. The whole variable domain, remainder taken from reference TRBV18 and TRBJ1-1, is NAGVMQNPRHLVRRRGQEARLRCSPMKGHSHVYWYRQLPEEGLKFMVYLQKENIIDESGMPKERFSAEFPKEGPSILRIQQVVRGDSAAYFCASSPGTNTEAFFGQGTRLTVV.

With regard to this clonotype: A read error may be the cause here, since a much bigger clone is one base away. The rearrangement links TRBV28 to TRBJ2-4; perhaps TRBD2 as D (5 bases). In germline, CDR1 is MDHEN, CDR2 SYDVKM. The CDR3 contains 16 residues. Trimming took 6 bases from V and 9 from J, leaving 24 bases between them. The CDR3 coding sequence is TGTGCCAGCAGCTCCATAGTGGGATCGGGGTTAGGCATTCAGTACTTC. Translated: CASSSIVGSGLGIQYF.

The gene calls are TRBV14 and TRBJ2-7; weak D call: TRBD1 (6 bases). This CDR3 has 14 amino acids. Germline assignment: CDR1 SGHDN and CDR2 FVKESK. The V and J ends lost 4 bases and 2 bases respectively, with 12 bases between them. CDR3 sequence (DNA): TGTGCCAGCAGCCCAACGACAGGTACCTACGAGCAGTACTTC. This encodes CASSPTTGTYEQYF.

Many counts were recorded for this clonotype. The J gene is TRBJ1-5, the V gene TRBV7-2, with D possibly being TRBD1 (5 bases). Trimming stripped 5 bases from V and 0 bases from J, with 11 bases between. CDR1 is SGHTA, CDR2 FQGNSA, per germline. The CDR3 covers 15 residues. The CDR3 loop reads CASSSQGYSNQPQHF. In DNA form, the CDR3 reads TGTGCCAGCAGCAGCCAGGGATATAGCAATCAGCCCCAGCATTTT.

This clonotype has a count of ten or more. The chain uses TRBV5-1 and TRBJ2-1; 7 bases fit TRBD2. J was trimmed by 2 bases and V by 1 base; bases with no gene match: 9. CDR3 length: 17 residues. Germline CDR1 reads SGHRS; CDR2 reads YFSETQ. CDR3 nucleotides: TGCGCCAGCAGCTTGCACGGGCCCGGGAGGACCTACAATGAGCAGTTCTTC. Translating it yields CASSLHGPGRTYNEQFF.

The V and J genes are TRBV6-1 and TRBJ1-1; 12 bases are shared with TRBD1. The CDR3 covers 17 residues. Germline V lookup: CDR1 MNHNS, CDR2 SASEGT. The V segment lost 8 bases and the J segment 5 bases; nucleotides outside the gene matches: 15. This chain's CDR3 is CASSLPGQGAWRTEAFF. As DNA, the CDR3 is TGTGCCAGCTCCTTACCGGGACAGGGGGCTTGGCGGACTGAAGCTTTCTTT.

This clonotype appeared many times. V and J are TRBV12-3 or TRBV12-4 and TRBJ2-3, with D tentatively TRBD2 (5 bases). The CDR3 is 14 amino acids. Trimming removed 6 bases from V and 2 bases from J, with 12 bases in between. Here the CDR3 DNA reads TGTGCCAGCAGCGGGGTGAGACACACAGATACGCAGTATTTT. It encodes CASSGVRHTDTQYF.

Ten or more counts support this clonotype. The chain joins TRBV10-3 to TRBJ1-2; no reliable D call. The V end was cut by 0 bases, the J end by 8 bases, with 7 bases between. The germline V gene encodes CDR1 ENHRY and CDR2 SYGVKD. This CDR3 region has 12 residues. The CDR3 here is CAISESGLGYTF. The DNA for the CDR3 is TGTGCCATCAGTGAGTCAGGGCTCGGCTACACCTTC.

This clonotype was counted ten times or more. The V gene is TRBV7-3, the J gene TRBJ2-1, with 14 bases identical to TRBD2. CDR1 is SGHTA, CDR2 FQGTGA, per germline. V shed 5 bases, J shed 0 bases, and the junction held 21 bases outside the gene matches. This CDR3 is 23 amino acids long. CDR3 in DNA: TGTGCCAGCAGCGAGGATACCGGGACTAGCGGGAGCAGACTCGACCGCTCCTACAATGAGCAGTTCTTC. It is translated as CASSEDTGTSGSRLDRSYNEQFF.

This clonotype was recorded at least ten times. The V and J genes are TRBV11-2 and TRBJ2-3; possible D gene TRBD1, 6 bases. This CDR3 contains 15 residues. Per germline, CDR1 SGHAT and CDR2 FQNNGV. The V gene lost 4 bases and the J gene lost 1 base, with 12 bases spanning the gap. CDR3 nucleotide sequence: TGTGCCAGCAGCTCCTTGGGGGCTGGCACAGATACGCAGTATTTT. It codes for CASSSLGAGTDTQYF.

This clonotype was recorded many times. The chain recombines TRBV5-1 with TRBJ2-3; 9 nucleotides match TRBD1. Germline CDR1 and CDR2: SGHRS and YFSETQ. This CDR3 is 16 amino acids long. The V segment lost 0 bases and the J segment 2 bases; nucleotides outside the gene matches: 4. CDR3 in amino acids: CASSLVWTGDTDTQYF. The CDR3 DNA follows: TGCGCCAGCAGCTTGGTTTGGACAGGGGACACAGATACGCAGTATTTT.

As for this clonotype: Just one base apart from a much larger clone, this may be a read error. The chain has TRBV7-9 and TRBJ2-4, with 7 bases identical to TRBD1. CDR3 length: 16 residues. The germline CDR1 and CDR2 sequences are SEHNR and FQNEAQ (reference sequence). CDR3 nucleotide sequence: TGTGTCAGCAGCTTAGAAGGGGGCTTAGCCAAAAACATTCAGTACTTC. Translation: CVSSLEGGLAKNIQYF. Complete variable domain (other parts from reference TRBV7-9 and TRBJ2-4): DTGVSQNPRHKITKRGQNVTFRCDPISEHNRLYWYRQTLGQGPEFLTYFQNEAQLEKSRLLSDRFSAERPKGSFSTLEIQRTEQGDSAMYLCVSSLEGGLAKNIQYFGAGTRLSVL.